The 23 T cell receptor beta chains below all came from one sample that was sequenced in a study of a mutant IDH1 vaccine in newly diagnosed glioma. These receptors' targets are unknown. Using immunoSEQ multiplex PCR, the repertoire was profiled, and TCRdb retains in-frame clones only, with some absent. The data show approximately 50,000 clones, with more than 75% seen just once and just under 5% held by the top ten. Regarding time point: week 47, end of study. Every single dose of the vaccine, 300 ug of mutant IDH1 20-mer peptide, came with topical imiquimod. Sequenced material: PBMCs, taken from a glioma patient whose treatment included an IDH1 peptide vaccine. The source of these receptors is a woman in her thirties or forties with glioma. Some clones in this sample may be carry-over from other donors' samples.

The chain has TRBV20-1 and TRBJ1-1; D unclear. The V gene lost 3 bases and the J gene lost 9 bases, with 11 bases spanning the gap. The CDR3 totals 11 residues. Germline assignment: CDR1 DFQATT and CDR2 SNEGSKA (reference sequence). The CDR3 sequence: CSASGPRKAFF. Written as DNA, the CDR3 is TGCAGTGCTAGTGGACCGAGGAAAGCTTTCTTT.

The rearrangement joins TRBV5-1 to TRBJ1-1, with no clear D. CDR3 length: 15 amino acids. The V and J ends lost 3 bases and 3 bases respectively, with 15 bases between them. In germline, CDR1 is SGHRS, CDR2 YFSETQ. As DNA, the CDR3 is TGCGCCAGCAGCTCAAAGGGTGGGTTGGACACTGAAGCTTTCTTT. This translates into CASSSKGGLDTEAFF.

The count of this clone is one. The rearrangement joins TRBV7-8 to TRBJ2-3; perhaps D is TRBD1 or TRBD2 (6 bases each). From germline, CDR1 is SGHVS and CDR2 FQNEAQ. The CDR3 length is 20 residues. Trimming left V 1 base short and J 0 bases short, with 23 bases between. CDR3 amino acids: CASSLGVWGDINRSTDTQYF. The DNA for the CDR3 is TGTGCCAGCAGCTTAGGGGTCTGGGGGGACATAAACCGTAGCACAGATACGCAGTATTTT.

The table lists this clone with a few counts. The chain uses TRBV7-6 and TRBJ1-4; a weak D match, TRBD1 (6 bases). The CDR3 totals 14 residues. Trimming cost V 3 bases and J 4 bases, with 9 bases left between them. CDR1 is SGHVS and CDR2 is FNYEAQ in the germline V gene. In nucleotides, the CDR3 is TGTGCCAGCAGCTTGGGAGGGGGTAATGAAAAACTGTTTTTT. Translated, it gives CASSLGGGNEKLFF.

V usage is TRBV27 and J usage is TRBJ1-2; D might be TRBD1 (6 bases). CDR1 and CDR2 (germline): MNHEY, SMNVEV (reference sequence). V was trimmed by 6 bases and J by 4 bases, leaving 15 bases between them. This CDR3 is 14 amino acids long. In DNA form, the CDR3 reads TGTGCCAGCAGAAACAGGGACATGGTCTATGGCTACACCTTC. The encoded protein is CASRNRDMVYGYTF.

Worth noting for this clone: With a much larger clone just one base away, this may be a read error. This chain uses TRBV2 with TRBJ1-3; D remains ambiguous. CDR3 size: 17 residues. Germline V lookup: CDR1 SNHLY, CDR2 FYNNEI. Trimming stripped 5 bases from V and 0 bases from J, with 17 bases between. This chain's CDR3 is CASSISSQSISGNTIYF. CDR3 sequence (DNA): TGTGCCAGCAGTATCTCTTCTCAAAGCATCTCTGGAAACACCATATATTTT.

CDR3 sequence reads: CASSVAGSPTDTQYF. The CDR3 nucleotides are TGTGCCAGCAGCGTAGCGGGGAGCCCCACAGATACGCAGTATTTT. This chain links TRBV9 with TRBJ2-3, with D perhaps TRBD2 (5 bases). V was cut by 0 bases and J by 2 bases, with 10 bases left in between. CDR1 is SGDLS, CDR2 YYNGEE, per germline. The CDR3 length is 15 residues.

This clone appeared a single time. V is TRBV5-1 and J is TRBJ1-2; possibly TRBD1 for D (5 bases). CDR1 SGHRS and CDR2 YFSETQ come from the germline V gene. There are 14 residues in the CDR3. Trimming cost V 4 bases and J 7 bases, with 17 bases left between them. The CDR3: CASSNGGDTGGYTF. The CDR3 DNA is TGCGCCAGCAGCAACGGAGGGGATACCGGTGGCTACACCTTC.

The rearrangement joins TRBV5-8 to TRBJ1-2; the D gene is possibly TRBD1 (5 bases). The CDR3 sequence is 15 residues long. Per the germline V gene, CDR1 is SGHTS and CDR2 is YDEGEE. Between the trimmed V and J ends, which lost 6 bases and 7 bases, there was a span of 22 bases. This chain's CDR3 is CASTRPPGASFGYTF. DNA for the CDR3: TGTGCCAGCACCCGACCCCCCGGGGCATCATTTGGCTACACCTTC.

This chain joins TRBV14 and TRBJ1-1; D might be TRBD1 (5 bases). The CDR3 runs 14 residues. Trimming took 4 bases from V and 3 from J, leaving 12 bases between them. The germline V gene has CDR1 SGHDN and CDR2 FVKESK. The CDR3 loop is CASSPRDRDTEAFF. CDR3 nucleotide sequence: TGTGCCAGCAGCCCCAGGGATCGGGACACTGAAGCTTTCTTT.

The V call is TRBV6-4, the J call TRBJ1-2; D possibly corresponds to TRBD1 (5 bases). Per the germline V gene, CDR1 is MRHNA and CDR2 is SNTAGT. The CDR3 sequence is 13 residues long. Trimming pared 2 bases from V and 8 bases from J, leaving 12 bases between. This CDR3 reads CASSDGGPFGYTF. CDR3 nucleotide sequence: TGTGCCAGCAGTGACGGGGGTCCCTTCGGCTACACCTTC.

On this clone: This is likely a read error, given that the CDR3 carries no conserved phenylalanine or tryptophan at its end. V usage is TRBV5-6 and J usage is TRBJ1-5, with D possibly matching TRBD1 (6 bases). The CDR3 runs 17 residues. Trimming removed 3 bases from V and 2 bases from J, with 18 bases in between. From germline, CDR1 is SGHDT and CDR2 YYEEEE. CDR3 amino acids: CASSWRAGVVGNQPQHS. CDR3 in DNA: TGTGCCAGCAGCTGGAGGGCAGGGGTAGTTGGCAATCAGCCCCAGCATTCT.

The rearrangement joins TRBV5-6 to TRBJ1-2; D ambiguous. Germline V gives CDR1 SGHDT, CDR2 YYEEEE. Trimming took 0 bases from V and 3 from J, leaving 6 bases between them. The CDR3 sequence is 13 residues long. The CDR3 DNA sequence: TGTGCCAGCAGCTTGGGTACCCACTATGGCTACACCTTC. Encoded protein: CASSLGTHYGYTF.

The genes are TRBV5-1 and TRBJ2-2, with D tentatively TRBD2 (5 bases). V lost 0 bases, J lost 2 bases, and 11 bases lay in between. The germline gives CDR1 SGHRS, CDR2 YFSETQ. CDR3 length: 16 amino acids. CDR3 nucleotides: TGCGCCAGCAGCTTGGAGGTCAGCGGAAACACCGGGGAGCTGTTTTTT. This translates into CASSLEVSGNTGELFF.

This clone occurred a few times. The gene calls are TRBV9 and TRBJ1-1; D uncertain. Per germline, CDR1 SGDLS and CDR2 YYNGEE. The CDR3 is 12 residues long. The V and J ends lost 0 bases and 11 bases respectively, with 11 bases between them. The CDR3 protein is CASSVGGSRAFF. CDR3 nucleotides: TGTGCCAGCAGCGTAGGTGGCAGTCGGGCTTTCTTT.

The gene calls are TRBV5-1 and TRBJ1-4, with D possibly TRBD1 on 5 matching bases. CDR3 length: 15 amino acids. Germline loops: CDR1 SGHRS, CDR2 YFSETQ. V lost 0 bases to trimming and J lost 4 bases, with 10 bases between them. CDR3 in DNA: TGCGCCAGCAGCTTGGATGGGGCCATTAATGAAAAACTGTTTTTT. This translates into CASSLDGAINEKLFF.

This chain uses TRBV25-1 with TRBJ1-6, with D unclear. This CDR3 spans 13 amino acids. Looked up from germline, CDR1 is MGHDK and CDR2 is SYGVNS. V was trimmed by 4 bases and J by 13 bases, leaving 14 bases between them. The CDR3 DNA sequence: TGTGCCAGCAGTGGCGTAGTAATGAGTCCCCTCCACTTT. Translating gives CASSGVVMSPLHF.

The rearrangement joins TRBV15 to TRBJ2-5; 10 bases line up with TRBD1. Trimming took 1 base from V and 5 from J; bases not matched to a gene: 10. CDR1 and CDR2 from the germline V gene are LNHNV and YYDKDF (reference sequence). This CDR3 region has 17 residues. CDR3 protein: CATSRADPGQGTETQYF. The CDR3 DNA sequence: TGTGCCACCAGCAGAGCAGACCCGGGACAGGGGACGGAGACCCAGTACTTC.

The CDR3 here is CASSGSGETQYF. The CDR3 nucleotides read TGTGCCAGCAGCGGGTCGGGGGAGACCCAGTACTTC. This rearrangement joins TRBV7-2 to TRBJ2-5; D might be TRBD2 (5 bases). Per germline, CDR1 SGHTA and CDR2 FQGNSA. V was shortened by 5 bases and J by 5 bases, with 9 bases between the two germline ends. This CDR3 is 12 amino acids long.

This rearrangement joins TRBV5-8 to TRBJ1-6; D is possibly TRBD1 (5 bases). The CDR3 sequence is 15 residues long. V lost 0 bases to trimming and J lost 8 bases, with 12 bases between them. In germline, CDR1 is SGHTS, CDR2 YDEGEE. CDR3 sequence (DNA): TGTGCCAGCAGCTTGGGGTGGGGCAGGGATTCACCCCTCCACTTT. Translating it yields CASSLGWGRDSPLHF.

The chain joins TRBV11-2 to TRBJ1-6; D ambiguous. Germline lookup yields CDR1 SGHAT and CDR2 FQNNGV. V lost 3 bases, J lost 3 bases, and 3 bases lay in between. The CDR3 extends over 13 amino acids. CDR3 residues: CASSLVYNSPLHF. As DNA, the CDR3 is TGTGCCAGCAGCTTGGTCTATAATTCACCCCTCCACTTT.

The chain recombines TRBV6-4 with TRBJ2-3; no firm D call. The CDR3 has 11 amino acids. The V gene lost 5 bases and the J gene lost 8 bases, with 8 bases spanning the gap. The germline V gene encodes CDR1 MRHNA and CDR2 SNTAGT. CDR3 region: CASSRSGTQYF. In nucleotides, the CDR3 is TGTGCCAGCAGTAGGAGTGGTACGCAGTATTTT.

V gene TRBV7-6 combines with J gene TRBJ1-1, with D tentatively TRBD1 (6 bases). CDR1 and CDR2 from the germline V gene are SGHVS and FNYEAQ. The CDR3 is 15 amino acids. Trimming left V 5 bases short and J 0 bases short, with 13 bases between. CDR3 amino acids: CASSRDRRMNTEAFF. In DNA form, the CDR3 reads TGTGCCAGCAGCCGTGACAGGCGAATGAACACTGAAGCTTTCTTT.